This T cell receptor beta chain was recovered during a study of T cell responses to AZD1222 COVID-19 vaccine. Only in-frame clones appear in the TCRdb table, and some are missing; sequencing was by immunoSEQ multiplex PCR. The sample lists about 140,000 clones, 85% to 95% occurring once. The study, taken as a whole, reports: Repertoires in all cases were sampled only once the peak T cell response had passed.

About this clone: No antigen is known for it.

Germline-derived CDR1 and CDR2 are MNHEY and SVGAGI. Trimming removed 4 bases from V and 6 bases from J, with 12 bases in between. The CDR3 extends over 13 amino acids. The rearrangement uses TRBV6-5 and TRBJ1-1; TRBD1 is a possible D gene (5 bases). The TCR was taken from an adult in good health. The starting material was peripheral blood, obtained on day 0 of AZD1222 vaccination. CDR3 nucleotide sequence: TGTGCCAGCAGTTCCGGGGCGCCTTCTGAAGCTTTCTTT. It specifies CASSSGAPSEAFF.